This T cell receptor beta chain was sequenced for a study of monozygotic twins with inflammatory bowel disease. Germline V CDR1 and CDR2: LNHDA, SQIVND (reference sequence). CDR3 length: 15 amino acids. TCRdb reanalyzed the 5' RACE reads, giving one entry per CDR3 protein sequence and no DNA. This listing includes 150,000 or so distinct CDR3 sequences. This chain joins TRBV19 and TRBJ1-1; TCRdb gives TRBD1 as the D gene, but with no DNA this cannot be confirmed. The TCR was taken from a human donor with ulcerative colitis or Crohn's disease, or a healthy co-twin of an affected twin (not recorded which). Sequencing was done on a sample of blood. This chain's CDR3 is CASSRGDRTITEAFF.